This T cell receptor beta chain was sequenced for a study of T cells after yellow fever vaccination. By 5'RACE template switching, TCR cDNA was produced, with a universal primer site and UMIs added in the process. TCRdb redid the calling of the 5' RACE reads with MiXCR, one entry per CDR3 protein. The sample yields some 560,000 distinct CDR3 sequences, approximately 21% seen once. The CDR3 has 14 residues. V was clipped by 5 bases and J by 5 bases, with 12 bases between them. Per the germline V gene, CDR1 is SGHTA and CDR2 is FQGNSA. This specimen consisted of PBMCs, obtained 15 days after the yellow fever booster vaccination. The receptor was derived from a man under 40 who received the YFV17D yellow fever vaccine. The V and J genes are TRBV7-2 and TRBJ1-4, with D perhaps matching TRBD1 (5 bases). This chain's CDR3 is CASSRAGRNEKLFF. The CDR3 region has the DNA TGTGCCAGCAGCCGGGCAGGGAGAAATGAAAAACTGTTTTTT.